The 23 T cell receptor beta chains presented below share a single source sample, sequenced in a study of CD8+ T cells in alopecia areata. Treatment of the sample: oral pan-JAK inhibitor, 5-10 mg twice daily. RNA, once extracted, was reverse transcribed into cDNA for use as the sequencing template. Repertoires were generated with immunoSEQ multiplex PCR, while TCRdb's copy carries only in-frame clones and drops some. This table has about 42,000 clones, roughly two thirds appearing once. This specimen consisted of CD8+ T cells sorted from blood, obtained at week 4, from a patient treated with tofacitinib. The receptors were sampled from a human donor with alopecia areata.

The rearrangement uses TRBV6-6 and TRBJ2-1, with D possibly being TRBD2 (7 bases). The CDR3 has 12 residues. Germline loops: CDR1 MNHNY, CDR2 SVGAGI (reference sequence). V shed 10 bases and J shed 8 bases, with 15 bases lying between them. The CDR3 sequence is CATGGGTYEQFF. CDR3 DNA: TGTGCCACCGGCGGGGGCACCTATGAGCAGTTCTTC.

The gene calls are TRBV20-1 and TRBJ1-4, with D possibly TRBD1 on 6 matching bases. The CDR3 sequence is 11 residues long. Germline CDR1 is DFQATT and CDR2 is SNEGSKA (reference sequence). V was cut by 0 bases and J by 16 bases, with 12 bases left in between. The CDR3 spells CSAREGGIKFF. CDR3 DNA: TGCAGTGCTAGAGAAGGGGGGATAAAGTTTTTT.

This clone occurred a few times. The rearrangement links TRBV29-1 to TRBJ2-1; D is possibly TRBD2 (7 bases). CDR1 is SQVTM, CDR2 ANQGSEA, per germline. The CDR3 is 15 residues long. The germline V and J ends were trimmed by 1 base and 5 bases, with 15 bases remaining between them. The CDR3 protein is CSVEAYGGLNNEQFF. The CDR3, as DNA: TGCAGCGTTGAAGCCTACGGGGGGCTAAACAATGAGCAGTTCTTC.

The gene calls are TRBV29-1 and TRBJ2-7; unclear D gene. The ends were cut back, 3 bases at V and 0 bases at J, with 6 bases in the middle. The germline V gene encodes CDR1 SQVTM and CDR2 ANQGSEA. This CDR3 is built from 12 residues. CDR3 protein: CSVEGSSYEQYF. DNA for the CDR3: TGCAGCGTTGAGGGGTCCTCCTACGAGCAGTACTTC.

CDR3 DNA sequence: TGTGCCAGCAGCAAAGACCCCACAGATACGCAGTATTTT. Translated: CASSKDPTDTQYF. This chain joins TRBV21-1 and TRBJ2-3. TRBV21-1 is labeled a pseudogene. This CDR3 is built from 13 residues.

In this sample, this clone turned up a few times. The chain links TRBV19 to TRBJ2-1; 8 nucleotides line up with TRBD2. Per germline, CDR1 LNHDA and CDR2 SQIVND (reference sequence). With 0 bases clipped from V and 4 bases from J, the junction kept 2 bases outside the gene matches. CDR3 size: 15 residues. CDR3 coding DNA: TGTGCCAGTAGTATAGAGCGGGGGGATTACAATGAGCAGTTCTTC. Its protein is CASSIERGDYNEQFF.

The rearrangement uses TRBV4-3 and TRBJ2-1, with 9 bases identical to TRBD2. Germline V lookup: CDR1 LGHNA, CDR2 YSLEER. Trimming cost V 1 base and J 5 bases; bases outside gene matches: 6. This CDR3 has 16 residues. CDR3 loop: CASSQGTRGGNNEQFF. The CDR3 DNA sequence: TGCGCCAGCAGCCAAGGAACGCGGGGGGGCAACAATGAGCAGTTCTTC.

This clone is judged medium-sized. V is TRBV9 and J is TRBJ2-7, with unresolved D. This CDR3 is built from 14 residues. Deletions cut 0 bases from V and 2 bases from J, with 9 bases between. Germline-derived CDR1 and CDR2 are SGDLS and YYNGEE. CDR3 protein: CASSVGIVPYEQYF. CDR3 nucleotide sequence: TGTGCCAGCAGCGTAGGGATAGTTCCCTACGAGCAGTACTTC.

The genes are TRBV30 and TRBJ1-2; no definite D call. Germline V lookup: CDR1 GTSNPN, CDR2 SVGIG (reference sequence). Trimming left V 4 bases short and J 5 bases short, with 20 bases between. The CDR3 covers 15 residues. CDR3 sequence reads: CAWTSHPQGPYGYTF. CDR3 DNA sequence: TGTGCCTGGACTTCACACCCTCAAGGGCCTTATGGCTACACCTTC.

This chain links TRBV29-1 with TRBJ1-2; 11 bases fit TRBD1. Per the germline V gene, CDR1 is SQVTM and CDR2 is ANQGSEA. The V gene end was trimmed by 4 bases and the J gene end by 8 bases; junction bases not matched to a gene: 3. The CDR3 has 12 residues. CDR3 protein: CSVAGTGGGYTF. CDR3 nucleotide sequence: TGCAGCGTTGCCGGGACAGGGGGAGGCTACACCTTC.

The chain links TRBV30 to TRBJ2-7; 8 bases agree with TRBD1. The length of the CDR3 is 13 residues. The germline gives CDR1 GTSNPN, CDR2 SVGIG (reference sequence). The J segment lost 6 bases and the V segment lost 2 bases, leaving 6 bases of the junction unmatched. DNA for the CDR3: TGTGCCTGGAGTCCCAGGGGGCTTGTCGAGCAGTACTTC. It codes for CAWSPRGLVEQYF.

The rearrangement joins TRBV19 to TRBJ1-5, with D tentatively TRBD1 (5 bases). Germline CDR1 is LNHDA and CDR2 is SQIVND (reference sequence). The CDR3 contains 13 residues. The V gene lost 8 bases and the J gene lost 2 bases, with 10 bases spanning the gap. In DNA, the CDR3 is TGTGCCAGTGGGTGGGGGGGCAATCAGCCCCAGCATTTT. Its translation: CASGWGGNQPQHF.

The CDR3 DNA is TGTGCCATCAGTGAGGGTGGCGGCACAGATACGCAGTATTTT. Its protein product is CAISEGGGTDTQYF. The rearrangement uses TRBV10-3 and TRBJ2-3; no clear D gene. The V end lost 2 bases, the J end lost 1 base, and 7 bases lay between the germline ends. The CDR3 loop spans 14 amino acids. Germline V lookup: CDR1 ENHRY, CDR2 SYGVKD.

The chain combines TRBV6-6 with TRBJ2-2; 8 bases are a match to TRBD2. The CDR3 extends over 14 amino acids. J was trimmed by 4 bases and V by 10 bases; bases with no gene match: 8. Germline V gene lookup returns CDR1 MNHNY and CDR2 SVGAGI (reference sequence). The CDR3 DNA reads as TGTGCCACCGGGACTAGACAGCCCACCGGGGAGCTGTTTTTT. It yields the protein CATGTRQPTGELFF.

This chain uses TRBV7-2 with TRBJ2-3, with 9 nucleotides matching TRBD1. This CDR3 is 14 amino acids long. Trimming removed 5 bases from V and 6 bases from J; junction bases left unmatched: 6. Looked up from germline, CDR1 is SGHTA and CDR2 is FQGNSA. The CDR3 here is CASSPATGGDTQYF. CDR3 in DNA: TGTGCCAGCAGCCCAGCGACAGGGGGGGATACGCAGTATTTT.

This chain links TRBV27 with TRBJ2-1, with D perhaps matching TRBD2 (5 bases). The germline gives CDR1 MNHEY, CDR2 SMNVEV (reference sequence). V dropped 7 bases and J dropped 4 bases, with 20 bases sitting between them. This CDR3 is built from 16 residues. CDR3 sequence: CASNALAPTPYNEQFF. The CDR3, as DNA: TGTGCCAGCAACGCCCTAGCTCCGACTCCTTACAATGAGCAGTTCTTC.

The table lists this clone with a few counts. The chain employs TRBV29-1 and TRBJ2-7; 8 nucleotides match TRBD1. Losses at the gene ends were 4 bases for V and 0 bases for J; bases not matched to a gene: 2. The CDR3 consists of 13 residues. Germline V gene lookup returns CDR1 SQVTM and CDR2 ANQGSEA. The CDR3 DNA sequence: TGCAGCGTTGGGACAGGGTTCTCCTACGAGCAGTACTTC. It specifies CSVGTGFSYEQYF.

A few counts support this clone. The chain couples TRBV29-1 to TRBJ2-1; D remains unclear. V gave up 3 bases and J gave up 10 bases, with 13 bases separating them. Germline values: CDR1 SQVTM, CDR2 ANQGSEA. The CDR3 loop spans 12 amino acids. The CDR3 here is CSVEDGYREQFF. As DNA, the CDR3 is TGCAGCGTTGAGGACGGTTATAGGGAGCAGTTCTTC.

This clone has just one count. V gene TRBV5-4 combines with J gene TRBJ2-6, with unresolved D. Between the trimmed V and J ends, which lost 0 bases and 1 base, there was a span of 11 bases. From germline, CDR1 is SGHNT and CDR2 YYREEE (reference sequence). The CDR3 sequence is 17 residues long. CDR3 region: CASSLAGGSSGANVLTF. The CDR3 DNA sequence: TGTGCCAGCAGCTTGGCAGGCGGATCTTCTGGGGCCAACGTCCTGACTTTC.

In its sample, this clone was seen a few times. The V call is TRBV19, the J call TRBJ2-1, with no clear D. The germline V gene encodes CDR1 LNHDA and CDR2 SQIVND (reference sequence). Trimming took off 5 bases at V and 2 bases at J, with 1 base between the two ends. The CDR3 runs 11 residues. CDR3 DNA: TGTGCCAGTAGTGCCTACAATGAGCAGTTCTTC. Protein sequence: CASSAYNEQFF.

The rearrangement uses TRBV9 and TRBJ1-1; D is ambiguous. CDR1 is SGDLS and CDR2 is YYNGEE in the germline V gene. The CDR3 totals 17 residues. Trimming left V 2 bases short and J 0 bases short, with 17 bases between. The CDR3 nucleotides read TGTGCCAGCAGCGTCAATCCTGAGTCTTATATGAACACTGAAGCTTTCTTT. It codes for CASSVNPESYMNTEAFF.

This clone was seen a few times. V usage is TRBV7-6 and J usage is TRBJ2-5; D tentatively reads TRBD1 or TRBD2 (5 bases each). Deletions cut 5 bases from V and 2 bases from J, with 15 bases between. Germline V CDR1 and CDR2: SGHVS, FNYEAQ. This CDR3 has 15 amino acids. The CDR3 DNA is TGTGCCAGCAGCGTGAGACGGGACCTTCAAGAGACCCAGTACTTC. Protein: CASSVRRDLQETQYF.

The V call is TRBV29-1, the J call TRBJ2-1; 8 bases agree with TRBD2. Germline lookup yields CDR1 SQVTM and CDR2 ANQGSEA. The CDR3 is 14 residues long. The junction had 9 bases not matched to a gene; V was cut back by 6 bases and J by 5 bases. The CDR3 here is CSVRGGSLNNEQFF. For the CDR3, the DNA is TGCAGCGTCCGGGGGGGCAGCCTCAACAATGAGCAGTTCTTC.